The next 31 T cell receptor beta chains were all read from a single sample in a study of shared clonotypes between healthy human individuals. The method was immunoSEQ multiplex PCR; TCRdb's version includes in-frame clones alone and lacks a portion of them. The sample holds approximately 980,000 clones, 76% seen once. The sample was memory CD4+ T cells sorted from blood. The sample's subset: CD45RA-negative fraction. The receptors were sampled from a man younger than 35 in good health.

This chain joins TRBV5-6 and TRBJ1-2, with D possibly being TRBD1 (5 bases). The germline V gene has CDR1 SGHDT and CDR2 YYEEEE. This CDR3 spans 14 amino acids. V was cut by 4 bases and J by 4 bases, with 14 bases left in between. The CDR3 coding sequence is TGTGCCAGCAGCCCAGATGGGGGGGGCTATGGCTACACCTTC. This codes for CASSPDGGGYGYTF.

At least ten counts were recorded for this clone. The sample contains more than one DNA sequence encoding this CDR3. The chain links TRBV11-3 to TRBJ1-1; a weak D match, TRBD1 (6 bases). The germline V gene encodes CDR1 SGHNT and CDR2 YENEEA. V was pared by 3 bases and J by 4 bases, with 12 bases between. The CDR3 totals 14 residues. CDR3 residues: CASSLDSVRTEAFF. Here the CDR3 DNA reads TGTGCCAGCAGCTTGGACAGCGTGCGCACTGAAGCTTTCTTT.

V is TRBV10-3 and J is TRBJ2-2; 7 bases map to TRBD2. V lost 3 bases to trimming and J lost 3 bases; unmatched junction nucleotides: 4. There are 15 residues in the CDR3. Germline V CDR1 and CDR2: ENHRY, SYGVKD. CDR3 in amino acids: CAISERGVYTGELFF. CDR3 nucleotides: TGTGCCATCAGTGAACGGGGGGTCTACACCGGGGAGCTGTTTTTT.

This clone has more than one count but fewer than ten. The V gene is TRBV30, the J gene TRBJ1-2; TRBD1 agrees at 8 bases. The CDR3 is made up of 16 amino acids. CDR1 and CDR2 from the germline V gene are GTSNPN and SVGIG (reference sequence). The V gene end was trimmed by 1 base and the J gene end by 7 bases; junction bases not matched to a gene: 14. In DNA form, the CDR3 reads TGTGCCTGGAGTGATCCGGGCCTCAGGGGGCGCCTTGGCTACACCTTC. It specifies CAWSDPGLRGRLGYTF.

The J gene is TRBJ2-3, the V gene TRBV19, with unresolved D. CDR1 and CDR2 from the germline V gene are LNHDA and SQIVND (reference sequence). The CDR3 contains 13 residues. Deletions cut 6 bases from V and 5 bases from J, with 12 bases between. The CDR3 sequence is CASSPLWGDTQYF. In DNA form, the CDR3 reads TGTGCCAGTAGCCCCCTGTGGGGAGATACGCAGTATTTT.

The J gene is TRBJ2-5, the V gene TRBV5-1, with D unresolved. Trimming took 5 bases from V and 2 from J, leaving 13 bases between them. The CDR3 has 14 residues. Germline-derived CDR1 and CDR2 are SGHRS and YFSETQ. CDR3 nucleotide sequence: TGCGCCAGCAGGGAATTAAGCGCGCAAGAGACCCAGTACTTC. It yields the protein CASRELSAQETQYF.

The chain employs TRBV9 and TRBJ2-5; a weak D match, TRBD2 (7 bases). The CDR3 extends over 16 amino acids. V was shortened by 3 bases and J by 1 base, with 16 bases between the two germline ends. Germline assignment: CDR1 SGDLS and CDR2 YYNGEE. The CDR3 is CASSERGGLSQETQYF. The DNA of the CDR3 is TGTGCCAGCAGCGAGAGGGGGGGGCTCAGCCAAGAGACCCAGTACTTC.

With respect to this clone: In the same sample, other DNA sequences code for this CDR3. The chain recombines TRBV6-1 with TRBJ1-1; unclear D gene. V was trimmed by 4 bases and J by 2 bases, leaving 8 bases between them. CDR1 MNHNS and CDR2 SASEGT come from the germline V gene. The CDR3 runs to 13 residues. The CDR3 protein is CASSGTLNTEAFF. As DNA, the CDR3 is TGTGCCAGCAGTGGGACTTTAAACACTGAAGCTTTCTTT.

V usage is TRBV18 and J usage is TRBJ2-7; D is perhaps TRBD1 (6 bases). CDR1 KGHSH and CDR2 LQKENI come from the germline V gene. CDR3 length equals 14 residues. The ends were cut back, 6 bases at V and 2 bases at J, with 14 bases in the middle. The DNA for the CDR3 is TGTGCCAGCTCCCGCAGGGGCCAAACCTACGAGCAGTACTTC. Its protein is CASSRRGQTYEQYF.

Details on this clone: The same CDR3 can be traced to other DNA sequences in this sample. The DNA of the CDR3 is TGTGCCAGTAGGGACAGCTATAATTCACCCCTCCACTTT. This translates into CASRDSYNSPLHF. This sequence joins TRBV19 and TRBJ1-6, with D perhaps matching TRBD1 (6 bases). The CDR3 contains 13 residues. The germline V and J ends were trimmed by 6 bases and 3 bases, with 6 bases remaining between them. The germline V gene has CDR1 LNHDA and CDR2 SQIVND (reference sequence).

The CDR3 nucleotides are TGTGCCACCCTACCGGGAGGGAACGGTGAAGCTTTCTTT. Amino acid sequence: CATLPGGNGEAFF. The chain is built from TRBV10-3 and TRBJ1-1; D is unresolved. The V end was cut by 10 bases, the J end by 7 bases, with 19 bases between. This CDR3 has 13 amino acids. CDR1 ENHRY and CDR2 SYGVKD come from the germline V gene.

The chain uses TRBV6-6 and TRBJ2-7; 8 bases agree with TRBD2. Losses at the gene ends were 6 bases for V and 0 bases for J; bases not matched to a gene: 4. The CDR3 runs 14 residues. In germline, CDR1 is MNHNY, CDR2 SVGAGI (reference sequence). CDR3 DNA: TGTGCCAGCAGCTCGGGGGGGGGCTCCTACGAGCAGTACTTC. It is translated as CASSSGGGSYEQYF.

This clone showed up just a few times. V usage is TRBV5-4 and J usage is TRBJ1-6; TRBD1 matches at 8 bases. This CDR3 comprises 17 residues. Germline-derived CDR1 and CDR2 are SGHNT and YYREEE (reference sequence). V lost 3 bases, J lost 1 base, and 6 bases stayed unmatched. The CDR3 here is CASSSGGDRSYNSPLHF. CDR3 DNA: TGTGCCAGCAGCTCGGGGGGGGACAGGTCCTATAATTCACCCCTCCACTTT.

This rearrangement joins TRBV14 to TRBJ2-1; D possibly uses TRBD1 or TRBD2 (6 bases each). Germline CDR1 and CDR2: SGHDN and FVKESK. With 5 bases removed from V and 5 bases from J, the gap between germline ends came to 22 bases. This CDR3 region has 17 residues. DNA of the CDR3: TGTGCCAGCAGCGTAAGAAGGGGGGTAGCCCTCAACAATGAGCAGTTCTTC. Translating gives CASSVRRGVALNNEQFF.

This clone appeared once. The chain uses TRBV4-1 and TRBJ2-3, with 11 positions matching TRBD2. V gave up 3 bases and J gave up 0 bases; unmatched junction bases: 5. This CDR3 region has 17 residues. Germline assignment: CDR1 MGHRA and CDR2 YSYEKL. The CDR3 region has the DNA TGCGCCAGCAGCCACCGGACTAGCGGGCACAGCACAGATACGCAGTATTTT. The encoded protein is CASSHRTSGHSTDTQYF.

To note about this clone: Other DNA sequences of this sample code for an identical CDR3. V gene TRBV11-2 combines with J gene TRBJ2-2, with D unclear. This CDR3 has 12 amino acids. V dropped 5 bases and J dropped 2 bases, with 3 bases sitting between them. Germline V gives CDR1 SGHAT, CDR2 FQNNGV. The CDR3 nucleotides read TGTGCCAGCAGCCTTAACACCGGGGAGCTGTTTTTT. It translates to CASSLNTGELFF.

The chain carries TRBV11-2 and TRBJ2-7, with D perhaps matching TRBD1 (5 bases). In germline, CDR1 is SGHAT, CDR2 FQNNGV. CDR3 length equals 14 residues. V was shortened by 5 bases and J by 7 bases, with 18 bases between the two germline ends. In DNA form, the CDR3 reads TGTGCCAGCAGCCCAAGACAGAGCGTCGGGGAGCAGTACTTC. Translated, it gives CASSPRQSVGEQYF.

Concerning this clone: The same CDR3 also results from other DNA sequences found in this sample. The chain uses TRBV5-1 and TRBJ2-7, with 7 bases aligning to TRBD1. This CDR3 region has 14 residues. The germline V gene has CDR1 SGHRS and CDR2 YFSETQ. V dropped 0 bases and J dropped 4; count of bases not matched to a gene: 4. The CDR3, as DNA: TGCGCCAGCAGCTTGGGGACAGGCGGGTACGAGCAGTACTTC. As protein: CASSLGTGGYEQYF. The variable domain in full, with the rest retrieved from reference TRBV5-1 and TRBJ2-7, is KAGVTQTPRYLIKTRGQQVTLSCSPISGHRSVSWYQQTPGQGLQFLFEYFSETQRNKGNFPGRFSGRQFSNSRSEMNVSTLELGDSALYLCASSLGTGGYEQYFGPGTRLTVT.

This clone was seen only once. This sequence joins TRBV4-1 and TRBJ1-4; D ambiguous. Germline V lookup: CDR1 MGHRA, CDR2 YSYEKL. Trimming left V 6 bases short and J 7 bases short, with 12 bases between. The CDR3 sequence is 13 residues long. CDR3 in DNA: TGCGCCAGCAGTCAACTCATTACTGAAAAACTGTTTTTT. It encodes CASSQLITEKLFF.

In nucleotides, the CDR3 is TGTGCCAGCTCACCGACCAGGGGCTCCTACGAGCAGTACTTC. Protein product: CASSPTRGSYEQYF. J is TRBJ2-7 and V is TRBV18; D may be TRBD1 (6 bases). The CDR3 sequence is 14 residues long. The germline gives CDR1 KGHSH, CDR2 LQKENI. The V gene lost 3 bases and the J gene lost 0 bases, with 9 bases spanning the gap. Full variable domain (rest looked up from reference TRBV18 and TRBJ2-7): NAGVMQNPRHLVRRRGQEARLRCSPMKGHSHVYWYRQLPEEGLKFMVYLQKENIIDESGMPKERFSAEFPKEGPSILRIQQVVRGDSAAYFCASSPTRGSYEQYFGPGTRLTVT.

The gene calls are TRBV11-2 and TRBJ2-2; TRBD1 agrees at 9 bases. CDR3 size: 16 residues. J was trimmed by 4 bases and V by 5 bases; bases with no gene match: 8. CDR1 SGHAT and CDR2 FQNNGV come from the germline V gene. CDR3 sequence reads: CASSTYRGQGTGELFF. DNA of the CDR3: TGTGCCAGCAGCACCTACAGGGGGCAGGGCACCGGGGAGCTGTTTTTT.

This clone was recorded once. Other nucleotide sequences in the sample specify the same CDR3. The chain links TRBV18 to TRBJ1-5; 8 nucleotides match TRBD1. The CDR3 has 16 amino acids. CDR1 KGHSH and CDR2 LQKENI come from the germline V gene. With V trimmed by 3 bases and J by 0 bases, 4 bases remained unmatched. CDR3 DNA: TGTGCCAGCTCACCCCAGGGGGCTGGTAGCAATCAGCCCCAGCATTTT. It specifies CASSPQGAGSNQPQHF. The complete variable domain, with remaining parts taken from reference TRBV18 and TRBJ1-5, reads NAGVMQNPRHLVRRRGQEARLRCSPMKGHSHVYWYRQLPEEGLKFMVYLQKENIIDESGMPKERFSAEFPKEGPSILRIQQVVRGDSAAYFCASSPQGAGSNQPQHFGDGTRLSIL.

The chain carries TRBV28 and TRBJ1-2; TRBD1 is a possible D gene (6 bases). V was trimmed by 10 bases and J by 3 bases, leaving 18 bases between them. From germline, CDR1 is MDHEN and CDR2 SYDVKM. The CDR3 contains 14 residues. The CDR3 loop is CAIRKTGAHYGYTF. The CDR3 DNA reads TGTGCCATTCGCAAAACGGGGGCTCACTATGGCTACACCTTC.

V usage is TRBV18 and J usage is TRBJ2-1, with 10 bases lining up with TRBD2. This CDR3 is built from 17 residues. The J segment lost 6 bases and the V segment lost 3 bases, leaving 11 bases of the junction unmatched. Germline CDR1 is KGHSH and CDR2 is LQKENI. The CDR3, as DNA: TGTGCCAGCTCACCGTCGTCTAGCGGGGGAGGAGGCAATGAGCAGTTCTTC. It translates to CASSPSSSGGGGNEQFF.

V is TRBV6-1 and J is TRBJ1-6, with D perhaps matching TRBD1 (5 bases). The V gene lost 8 bases and the J gene lost 4 bases, with 15 bases spanning the gap. The germline gives CDR1 MNHNS, CDR2 SASEGT. The CDR3 length is 15 residues. CDR3 in amino acids: CASGASGHYNSPLHF. The CDR3 bases are TGTGCCAGCGGGGCCTCTGGCCATTATAATTCACCCCTCCACTTT.

The chain recombines TRBV10-3 with TRBJ2-1; 9 nucleotides agree with TRBD1. The V segment lost 6 bases and the J segment 6 bases; nucleotides outside the gene matches: 0. Germline V gene lookup returns CDR1 ENHRY and CDR2 SYGVKD. The CDR3 is made up of 12 amino acids. CDR3 sequence: CAIRGQGNEQFF. CDR3 DNA: TGTGCCATCAGGGGACAGGGCAATGAGCAGTTCTTC.

This sequence joins TRBV6-7 and TRBJ2-3, with D perhaps TRBD1 or TRBD2 (6 bases each). TRBV6-7 is sorted into the ORF group, with uncertain function. Trimming removed 11 bases from V and 2 bases from J, with 11 bases in between. The CDR3 totals 12 residues. CDR3 protein: CAVAGHTDTQYF. The CDR3, as DNA: TGTGCCGTGGCGGGACACACAGATACGCAGTATTTT.

The CDR3 is CASSLRTSGGTGELFF. For the CDR3, the DNA is TGTGCCAGCAGCTTAAGGACTAGCGGGGGGACCGGGGAGCTGTTTTTT. The J gene is TRBJ2-2, the V gene TRBV7-2; the match to TRBD2 covers 14 bases. J gave up 5 bases and V 2 bases, and 1 base lay outside the gene matches. CDR3 size: 16 residues. Germline-derived CDR1 and CDR2 are SGHTA and FQGNSA.

The chain combines TRBV28 with TRBJ1-1; 7 bases are a match to TRBD1. Germline loops: CDR1 MDHEN, CDR2 SYDVKM. The CDR3 is 14 residues long. V gave up 5 bases and J gave up 0 bases; unmatched junction bases: 3. As DNA, the CDR3 is TGTGCCAGCAGTGCAGGGGGGCTGAACACTGAAGCTTTCTTT. Amino acid sequence: CASSAGGLNTEAFF.

This clone was counted ten times or more. The rearrangement uses TRBV6-6 and TRBJ2-7, with a weak D call TRBD1 (5 bases). The CDR3 is 13 residues long. V was trimmed by 4 bases and J by 2 bases, leaving 9 bases between them. Germline V gene data show CDR1 as MNHNY and CDR2 as SVGAGI (reference sequence). The CDR3 DNA reads TGTGCCAGCAGTTTACAGGAAACCTACGAGCAGTACTTC. This sequence encodes CASSLQETYEQYF.

Points on this clone: Other DNA sequences in the sample encode the same CDR3. The chain uses TRBV5-1 and TRBJ1-1; no firm D call. The CDR3 covers 15 residues. Germline CDR1 and CDR2: SGHRS and YFSETQ. V lost 0 bases to trimming and J lost 0 bases, with 9 bases between them. CDR3 DNA: TGCGCCAGCAGCTTGGTTGGAAGCCTGAACACTGAAGCTTTCTTT. Translating gives CASSLVGSLNTEAFF.